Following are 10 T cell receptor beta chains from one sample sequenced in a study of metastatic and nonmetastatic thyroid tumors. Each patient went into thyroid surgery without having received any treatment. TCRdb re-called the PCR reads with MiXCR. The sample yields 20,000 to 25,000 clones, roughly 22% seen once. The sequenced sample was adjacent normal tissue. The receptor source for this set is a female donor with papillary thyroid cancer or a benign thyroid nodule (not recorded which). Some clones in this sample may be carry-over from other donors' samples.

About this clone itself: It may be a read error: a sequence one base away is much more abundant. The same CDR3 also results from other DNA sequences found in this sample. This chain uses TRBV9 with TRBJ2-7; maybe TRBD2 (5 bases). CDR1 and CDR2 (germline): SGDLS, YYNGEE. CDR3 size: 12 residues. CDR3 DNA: TGTGCAAGCGGTACTAGTGCCTACGAGCAGTACTTC. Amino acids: CASGTSAYEQYF.

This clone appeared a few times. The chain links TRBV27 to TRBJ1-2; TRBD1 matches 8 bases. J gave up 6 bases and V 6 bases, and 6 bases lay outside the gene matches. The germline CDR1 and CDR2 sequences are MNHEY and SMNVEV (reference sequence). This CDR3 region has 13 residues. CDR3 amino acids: CASRFTGGNGYTF. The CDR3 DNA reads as TGTGCCAGCAGATTTACAGGGGGAAATGGCTACACCTTC.

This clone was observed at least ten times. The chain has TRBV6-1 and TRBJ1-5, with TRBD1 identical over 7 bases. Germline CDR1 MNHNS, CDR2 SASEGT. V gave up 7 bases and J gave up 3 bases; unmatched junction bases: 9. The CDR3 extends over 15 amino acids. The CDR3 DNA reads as TGTGCCAGCAAGGGAGGCGGGACAGTCAATCAGCCCCAGCATTTT. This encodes CASKGGGTVNQPQHF.

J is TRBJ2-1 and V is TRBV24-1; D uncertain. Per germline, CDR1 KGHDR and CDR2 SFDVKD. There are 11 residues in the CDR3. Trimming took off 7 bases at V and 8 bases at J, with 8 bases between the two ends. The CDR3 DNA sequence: TGTGCCACCAGCCTCTGGGATGAGCAGTTCTTC. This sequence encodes CATSLWDEQFF.

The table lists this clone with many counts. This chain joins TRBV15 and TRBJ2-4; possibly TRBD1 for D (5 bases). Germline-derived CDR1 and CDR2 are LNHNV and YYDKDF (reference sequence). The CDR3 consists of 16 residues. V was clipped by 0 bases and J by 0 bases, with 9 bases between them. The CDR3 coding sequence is TGTGCCACCAGCAGAGATCAAGGGGTAGCCAAAAACATTCAGTACTTC. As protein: CATSRDQGVAKNIQYF. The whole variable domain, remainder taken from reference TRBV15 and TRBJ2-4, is DAMVIQNPRYQVTQFGKPVTLSCSQTLNHNVMYWYQQKSSQAPKLLFHYYDKDFNNEADTPDNFQSRRPNTSFCFLDIRSPGLGDTAMYLCATSRDQGVAKNIQYFGAGTRLSVL.

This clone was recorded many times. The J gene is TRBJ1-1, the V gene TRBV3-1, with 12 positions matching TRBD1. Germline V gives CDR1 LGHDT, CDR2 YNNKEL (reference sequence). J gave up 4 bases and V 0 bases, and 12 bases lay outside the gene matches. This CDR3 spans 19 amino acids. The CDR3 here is CASSQERLIPGQGATEAFF. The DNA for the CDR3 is TGTGCCAGCAGCCAAGAGAGGCTAATACCGGGACAGGGGGCCACTGAAGCTTTCTTT. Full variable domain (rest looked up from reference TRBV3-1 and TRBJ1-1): DTAVSQTPKYLVTQMGNDKSIKCEQNLGHDTMYWYKQDSKKFLKIMFSYNNKELIINETVPNRFSPKSPDKAHLNLHINSLELGDSAVYFCASSQERLIPGQGATEAFFGQGTRLTVV.

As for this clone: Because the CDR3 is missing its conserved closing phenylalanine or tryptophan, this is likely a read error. The CDR3 protein is CSARKDGPYEQYL. Written as DNA, the CDR3 is TGCAGTGCACGAAAGGACGGCCCGTACGAGCAGTACCTC. The genes are TRBV20-1 and TRBJ2-7, with D unresolved. Germline loops: CDR1 DFQATT, CDR2 SNEGSKA (reference sequence). The CDR3 contains 13 residues. V lost 6 bases, J lost 4 bases, and 16 bases lay in between.

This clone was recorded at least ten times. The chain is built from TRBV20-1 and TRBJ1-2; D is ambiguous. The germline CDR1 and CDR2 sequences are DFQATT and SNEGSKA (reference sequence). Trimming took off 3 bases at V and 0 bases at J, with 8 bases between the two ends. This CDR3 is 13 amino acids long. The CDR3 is CSARDRTNYGYTF. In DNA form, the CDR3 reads TGCAGTGCTAGGGACCGAACTAACTATGGCTACACCTTC.

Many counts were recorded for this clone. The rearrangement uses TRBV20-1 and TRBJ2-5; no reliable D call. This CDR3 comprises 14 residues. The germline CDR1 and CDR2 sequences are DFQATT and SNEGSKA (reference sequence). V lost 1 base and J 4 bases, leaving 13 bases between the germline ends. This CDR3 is CSARGLTRGETQYF. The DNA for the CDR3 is TGCAGTGCTAGAGGTCTGACTCGAGGAGAGACCCAGTACTTC.

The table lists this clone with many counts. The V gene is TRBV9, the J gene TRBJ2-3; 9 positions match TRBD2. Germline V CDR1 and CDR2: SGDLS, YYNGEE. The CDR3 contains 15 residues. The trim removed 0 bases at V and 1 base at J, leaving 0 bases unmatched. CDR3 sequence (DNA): TGTGCCAGCAGCGTAGGACTAGCGGGCACAGATACGCAGTATTTT. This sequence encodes CASSVGLAGTDTQYF.